The rows below give T cell receptor beta chains drawn from one sample of a study of OX40 agonist ivuxolimab in advanced cancers. Method: immunoSEQ multiplex PCR; TCRdb's copy keeps in-frame clones and lacks some. Of some 60,000 clones in the sample, about 85% are singletons; the top ten hold around 0.37%. The material was CD4+ or CD8+ T cells sorted from blood, obtained in a trial of the OX40 agonist ivuxolimab. These receptors came from an adult with an advanced solid tumor such as melanoma, head and neck, liver or kidney cancer. CDR3s include the opening cysteine and the closing phenylalanine or tryptophan. Each record gives: V gene, clone size, J gene, CDR3 protein. A clone size is listed for some rows: how often the clone was seen (once, few, many), or a class if it is expanded.

TRBV5-1	.	TRBJ2-1	CASSLPGWREQFF
TRBV9	.	TRBJ2-5	CASSVGQSVETQYF
TRBV10-1	.	TRBJ1-4	CASSGPATNEKLFF
TRBV5-1	few	TRBJ2-1	CASSKAGGMDEQFF
TRBV6-6	.	TRBJ1-2	CASRHTGGYGYTF
TRBV7-2	.	TRBJ1-5	CASSRPNQPQHF
TRBV5-1	.	TRBJ2-5	CASSWFPLAGDRQETQYF
TRBV4-2	.	TRBJ2-5	CASSQSQETQYF
TRBV7-2	.	TRBJ2-1	CASTQAGGPYNEQFF
TRBV7-2	.	TRBJ2-3	CASSLNGAGPTDTQYF
TRBV10-3	.	TRBJ2-7	CAISESSRGPREQYF
TRBV10-3	.	TRBJ1-1	CATRGENTEAFF
TRBV7-8	.	TRBJ2-7	CASSFRPGANEQYF
TRBV7-9	.	TRBJ1-4	CASSSTRQGALSEKLFF
TRBV11-2	.	TRBJ2-7	CASSRSWTAYEQYF
TRBV4-1	.	TRBJ2-7	CASSQMGLAGTYEQYF
TRBV27	.	TRBJ1-6	CASTGGGQGSSYNSPLHF
TRBV7-3	once	TRBJ2-1	CASSGDRSSYNEQFF
TRBV12-5	few	TRBJ2-3	CASFREGLTDTQYF
TRBV7-2	.	TRBJ2-7	CASSPPGLEQYF
TRBV7-2	few	TRBJ1-6	CASSSPTLRGPSNSPLHF
TRBV5-1	.	TRBJ2-7	CASSLDRGASYEQYF
TRBV4-1	few	TRBJ1-1	CASSQDWQGGGNTEAFF
TRBV7-2	.	TRBJ2-1	CASSSTAIEQFF
TRBV14	.	TRBJ1-4	CASSRQHATNEKLFF
TRBV12-5	once	TRBJ2-3	CASGFKTGGAGTDTQYF
TRBV23-1	.	TRBJ1-6	CASSQLRGANSPLHF
TRBV5-1	once	TRBJ1-5	CASSASGTSNQPQHF
TRBV7-3	.	TRBJ2-3	CASSPRLAGTSTDTQYF
TRBV25-1	.	TRBJ2-3	CASSDSAGGRSTDTQYF
TRBV7-9	few	TRBJ1-1	CASRHYRGNTEAFF
TRBV5-3	.	TRBJ2-7	CARSETVF
TRBV6-5	.	TRBJ2-2	CASERATGELFF
TRBV6-4	few	TRBJ2-1	CASSYEPYNEQFF
TRBV7-2	.	TRBJ1-5	CASSSSTGIHQPQHF
TRBV16	.	TRBJ1-2	CASSQTTRAGYTF
TRBV6-1	.	TRBJ2-7	CASGGRASYEQYF
TRBV10-3	.	TRBJ2-1	CAISGGRADGVYNEQFF
TRBV13	.	TRBJ2-3	CASSRGTKTTDTQYF
TRBV7-2	.	TRBJ2-1	CASSGTLVSGGYNEQFF
TRBV27	.	TRBJ1-2	CASSPTGDGYTF
TRBV10-2	.	TRBJ2-2	CASSPLALTGELFF
TRBV9	few	TRBJ1-6	CASGGGSSYNSPLHF
TRBV19	.	TRBJ2-3	CASKGGASIDTQYF
TRBV7-3	.	TRBJ2-1	CASSLRGVTNEQFF
TRBV4-2	once	TRBJ2-1	CASSLDNEQFF
TRBV11-3	.	TRBJ1-1	CASSPSHVRRSEAFF
TRBV27	few	TRBJ1-1	CASSDLSIGNTEAFF